Below, 4 T cell receptor beta chains from the same sample are listed, as sequenced in a study of cytomegalovirus exposure and HLA in healthy donors. PCR was performed using 60 Vbeta and 13 Jbeta primers. Profiling relied on immunoSEQ multiplex PCR, and the TCRdb table lists in-frame clones only, not all of them. Seen here are some 170,000 clones, roughly 85% observed once, and the top ten hold 0.8% to 1%. Sequencing used PBMCs. These receptors were collected from a woman in her thirties in good health and CMV-seronegative.

The rearrangement joins TRBV10-3 to TRBJ2-7; the D is unclear. The V end was cut by 1 base, the J end by 1 base, with 14 bases between. This CDR3 contains 16 residues. The V gene's germline CDR1 is ENHRY and CDR2 SYGVKD. The CDR3 DNA follows: TGTGCCATCAGTGAGTGGGCCACCGTAAGATCCTACGAGCAGTACTTC. Encoded protein: CAISEWATVRSYEQYF.

Only one count was recorded for this clone. The chain combines TRBV28 with TRBJ1-5, with D unclear. V lost 5 bases to trimming and J lost 3 bases, with 11 bases between them. Germline loops: CDR1 MDHEN, CDR2 SYDVKM. The CDR3 has 14 amino acids. The CDR3 sequence: CASSRLTLNQPQHF. Here the CDR3 DNA reads TGTGCCAGCAGTCGCCTAACGCTCAATCAGCCCCAGCATTTT.

V and J are TRBV10-3 and TRBJ1-1; tentatively, D is TRBD1 (5 bases). The CDR3 is 14 residues long. Germline lookup yields CDR1 ENHRY and CDR2 SYGVKD. The germline V and J ends were trimmed by 5 bases and 4 bases, with 14 bases remaining between them. The CDR3 DNA is TGTGCCATCAGTCCCCTGGGGGGGACCACTGAAGCTTTCTTT. This codes for CAISPLGGTTEAFF.

The chain uses TRBV7-2 and TRBJ1-2; D is perhaps TRBD1 (6 bases). Deletions cut 5 bases from V and 3 bases from J, with 10 bases between. Germline CDR1 is SGHTA and CDR2 is FQGNSA. The CDR3 loop spans 13 amino acids. CDR3 sequence: CASSRQADYGYTF. The DNA for the CDR3 is TGTGCCAGCAGCCGACAGGCTGACTATGGCTACACCTTC.